These T cell receptor beta chains were read from a single sample in a study of OX40 agonist ivuxolimab in advanced cancers. Sequenced by immunoSEQ multiplex PCR; TCRdb stores in-frame clones only, minus some. The sample consists of roughly 70,000 clones, 85% to 90% of them appearing once. Sequenced material: CD4+ or CD8+ T cells sorted from blood, taken in a trial of the OX40 agonist ivuxolimab. Receptors originate from an adult with an advanced solid tumor such as melanoma, head and neck, liver or kidney cancer. The CDR3 runs from the conserved cysteine through the conserved F or W. A D gene is named only where the DNA matches it firmly. The listing skips clone size in some rows; elsewhere it reads once, few, many or a size class.

j_call clone_size v_call d_call cdr3_aa cdr3_nt
TRBJ1-2 - TRBV28 - CASRSRRGNYGYTF TGTGCCAGCAGATCCCGGAGGGGCAACTATGGCTACACCTTC
TRBJ2-3 - TRBV11-1 TRBD1 CASSSRTGVATDTQYF TGTGCCAGCAGCTCAAGGACAGGGGTGGCCACAGATACGCAGTATTTT
TRBJ2-2 - TRBV29-1 - CSAAESTGELFF TGCAGCGCCGCGGAATCAACCGGGGAGCTGTTTTTT
TRBJ2-7 - TRBV6-4 - CASVIYRAVSYEQYF TGTGCCAGCGTGATATATCGAGCGGTTTCGTACGAGCAGTACTTC
TRBJ1-4 - TRBV29-1 - CSYWGCRRSTNEKLFF TGCAGCTATTGGGGGTGCCGCCGATCAACTAATGAAAAACTGTTTTTT
TRBJ1-3 - TRBV6-1 - CASSEVVFGGPGNTIYF TGTGCCAGCAGTGAAGTTGTTTTTGGGGGGCCTGGAAACACCATATATTTT
TRBJ2-2 once TRBV30 TRBD1 CAWSVLTGTGELFF TGTGCCTGGAGTGTACTGACAGGGACCGGGGAGCTGTTTTTT
TRBJ2-2 - TRBV2 - CASRSGPVGELFF TGTGCCAGCAGGTCGGGGCCGGTCGGGGAGCTGTTTTTT
TRBJ1-3 - TRBV11-2 - CASSSARNTIYF TGTGCCAGCAGCTCAGCAAGAAACACCATATATTTT
TRBJ1-2 - TRBV29-1 - CSVDIPKNYGYTF TGCAGCGTTGACATTCCAAAGAACTATGGCTACACCTTC
TRBJ2-5 once TRBV10-3 - CASSARGETQYF TGTGCTTCCAGCGCCAGGGGAGAGACCCAGTACTTC
TRBJ2-3 - TRBV10-1 TRBD2 CASSNRTRADTQYF TGCGCCAGCAGTAACCGGACTAGGGCAGATACGCAGTATTTT
TRBJ1-2 - TRBV18 - CASSPPSVGRAEVGYTF TGTGCCAGCTCACCCCCCTCTGTGGGCAGGGCCGAGGTTGGCTACACCTTC
TRBJ2-5 - TRBV5-1 TRBD1 CASSPGTEETQYF TGCGCCAGCAGCCCAGGGACAGAAGAGACCCAGTACTTC
TRBJ2-7 few TRBV19 TRBD2 CASSQRGTSVNEQYF TGTGCCAGTAGTCAACGAGGGACTAGCGTCAACGAGCAGTACTTC
TRBJ2-2 - TRBV5-1 TRBD2 CASSYGGLSGTFTGELFF TGCGCCAGCAGCTACGGGGGGTTGTCAGGAACCTTTACCGGGGAGCTGTTTTTT
TRBJ2-7 - TRBV27 TRBD2 CASSIPPGGGPRPHSYEQYF TGTGCCAGCAGTATACCTCCGGGGGGAGGGCCCCGCCCCCACTCCTACGAGCAGTACTTC
TRBJ1-5 medium-sized TRBV5-1 TRBD1 CASSPGDSHQPQHF TGCGCCAGCAGCCCAGGGGACAGTCATCAGCCCCAGCATTTT
TRBJ2-3 - TRBV7-3 - CASSSGRNLLTDTQYF TGTGCCAGCAGCTCGGGACGGAACCTTCTCACAGATACGCAGTATTTT
TRBJ2-5 - TRBV11-2 - CASSTPGREETQYF TGTGCCAGCAGCACCCCTGGGAGAGAGGAGACCCAGTACTTC
TRBJ2-7 - TRBV28 TRBD1 CASSLWDRASGQYF TGTGCCAGCAGTTTATGGGACAGGGCCTCAGGGCAGTACTTC
TRBJ2-2 - TRBV9 - CASSASDGELFF TGTGCCAGCAGCGCCAGCGACGGGGAGCTGTTTTTT
TRBJ1-2 once TRBV19 - CASYILNYGYTF TGTGCCAGTTATATTCTTAACTATGGCTACACCTTC
TRBJ2-5 - TRBV19 TRBD2 CARLGEGRKKETQYF TGTGCCAGATTGGGGGAGGGGAGGAAAAAAGAGACCCAGTACTTC
TRBJ1-3 - TRBV2 TRBD1 CASSEGDRISGNTIYF TGTGCCAGCAGTGAGGGGGACAGGATATCTGGAAACACCATATATTTT
TRBJ2-1 - TRBV6-4 TRBD1 CASRGTGQNEQFF TGTGCCAGCAGAGGGACAGGGCAAAATGAGCAGTTCTTC
TRBJ1-6 - TRBV14 - CASSREARNSPLHF TGTGCCAGCAGCCGCGAGGCTAGGAATTCGCCCCTCCACTTT
TRBJ2-3 - TRBV29-1 - CSGGADTQYF TGCAGCGGGGGGGCAGATACGCAGTATTTT
TRBJ2-1 - TRBV7-6 - CASSGRIKFF TGTGCCAGCAGCGGGAGAATCAAGTTCTTC
TRBJ2-4 - TRBV10-3 TRBD2 CAISEWGLAIAKNIQYF TGTGCCATCAGTGAGTGGGGACTAGCGATAGCCAAAAACATTCAGTACTTC
TRBJ1-3 - TRBV5-1 TRBD1 CASSRWGQRSGNTIYF TGCGCCAGCAGCCGGTGGGGACAGCGCTCTGGAAACACCATATATTTT
TRBJ2-7 once TRBV2 TRBD2 CASSVTSGRGNEQYF TGTGCCAGCAGTGTTACTAGCGGGAGGGGAAACGAGCAGTACTTC
TRBJ2-7 - TRBV23-1 TRBD1 CASSQGRKGTASPYEQYF TGCGCCAGCAGTCAAGGGCGTAAAGGGACAGCATCTCCCTACGAGCAGTACTTC
TRBJ2-5 - TRBV5-4 TRBD2 CASSLSGAQETQYF TGTGCCAGCAGCTTGAGCGGGGCCCAAGAGACCCAGTACTTC
TRBJ1-5 - TRBV4-1 - CASRERGSSNQPQHF TGCGCCAGCAGAGAGAGGGGTTCGAGCAATCAGCCCCAGCATTTT
TRBJ2-7 - TRBV5-1 TRBD2 CASRNSGSLRDEQYF TGCGCCAGCCGAAATAGCGGGAGTCTTAGGGACGAGCAGTACTTC
TRBJ2-3 - TRBV7-9 - CASSLGQGPDTQYF TGTGCCAGCAGCTTAGGTCAGGGACCAGATACGCAGTATTTT
TRBJ2-2 - TRBV5-4 - CASSIGTRNTGELFF TGTGCCAGCAGCATAGGGACACGGAACACCGGGGAGCTGTTTTTT
TRBJ2-5 - TRBV6-1 TRBD2 CASSVFPLAGGRETQYF TGTGCCAGCAGTGTCTTTCCTCTGGCGGGAGGTCGGGAGACCCAGTACTTC
TRBJ1-5 - TRBV19 - CASSSEGVRNQPQHF TGTGCCAGTAGCTCCGAGGGGGTTCGGAATCAGCCCCAGCATTTT
TRBJ2-7 - TRBV5-8 - CASSLGTLSSF TGTGCCAGCAGCTTGGGGACACTCTCCTCCTTC
TRBJ2-3 - TRBV5-4 - CASTQGRRNFVADTQYF TGTGCCAGCACCCAGGGACGGCGGAATTTCGTGGCAGATACGCAGTATTTT
TRBJ1-2 once TRBV5-6 TRBD1 CASSPDRVGGYTF TGTGCCAGCAGCCCCGACAGGGTAGGGGGCTACACCTTC
TRBJ2-7 - TRBV5-5 - CASSLVYQNYEQYF TGTGCCAGCAGCTTGGTTTATCAGAACTACGAGCAGTACTTC
TRBJ2-7 once TRBV9 - CASSVGAGGDGGFYEQYF TGTGCCAGCAGCGTAGGGGCAGGAGGAGACGGAGGTTTCTACGAGCAGTACTTC
TRBJ1-2 - TRBV6-1 - CASSEVDEGGYTF TGTGCCAGCAGTGAAGTGGATGAGGGGGGCTACACCTTC
TRBJ2-1 - TRBV25-1 - CASNLPGADNEQFF TGTGCCAGCAATCTCCCCGGGGCAGACAATGAGCAGTTCTTC